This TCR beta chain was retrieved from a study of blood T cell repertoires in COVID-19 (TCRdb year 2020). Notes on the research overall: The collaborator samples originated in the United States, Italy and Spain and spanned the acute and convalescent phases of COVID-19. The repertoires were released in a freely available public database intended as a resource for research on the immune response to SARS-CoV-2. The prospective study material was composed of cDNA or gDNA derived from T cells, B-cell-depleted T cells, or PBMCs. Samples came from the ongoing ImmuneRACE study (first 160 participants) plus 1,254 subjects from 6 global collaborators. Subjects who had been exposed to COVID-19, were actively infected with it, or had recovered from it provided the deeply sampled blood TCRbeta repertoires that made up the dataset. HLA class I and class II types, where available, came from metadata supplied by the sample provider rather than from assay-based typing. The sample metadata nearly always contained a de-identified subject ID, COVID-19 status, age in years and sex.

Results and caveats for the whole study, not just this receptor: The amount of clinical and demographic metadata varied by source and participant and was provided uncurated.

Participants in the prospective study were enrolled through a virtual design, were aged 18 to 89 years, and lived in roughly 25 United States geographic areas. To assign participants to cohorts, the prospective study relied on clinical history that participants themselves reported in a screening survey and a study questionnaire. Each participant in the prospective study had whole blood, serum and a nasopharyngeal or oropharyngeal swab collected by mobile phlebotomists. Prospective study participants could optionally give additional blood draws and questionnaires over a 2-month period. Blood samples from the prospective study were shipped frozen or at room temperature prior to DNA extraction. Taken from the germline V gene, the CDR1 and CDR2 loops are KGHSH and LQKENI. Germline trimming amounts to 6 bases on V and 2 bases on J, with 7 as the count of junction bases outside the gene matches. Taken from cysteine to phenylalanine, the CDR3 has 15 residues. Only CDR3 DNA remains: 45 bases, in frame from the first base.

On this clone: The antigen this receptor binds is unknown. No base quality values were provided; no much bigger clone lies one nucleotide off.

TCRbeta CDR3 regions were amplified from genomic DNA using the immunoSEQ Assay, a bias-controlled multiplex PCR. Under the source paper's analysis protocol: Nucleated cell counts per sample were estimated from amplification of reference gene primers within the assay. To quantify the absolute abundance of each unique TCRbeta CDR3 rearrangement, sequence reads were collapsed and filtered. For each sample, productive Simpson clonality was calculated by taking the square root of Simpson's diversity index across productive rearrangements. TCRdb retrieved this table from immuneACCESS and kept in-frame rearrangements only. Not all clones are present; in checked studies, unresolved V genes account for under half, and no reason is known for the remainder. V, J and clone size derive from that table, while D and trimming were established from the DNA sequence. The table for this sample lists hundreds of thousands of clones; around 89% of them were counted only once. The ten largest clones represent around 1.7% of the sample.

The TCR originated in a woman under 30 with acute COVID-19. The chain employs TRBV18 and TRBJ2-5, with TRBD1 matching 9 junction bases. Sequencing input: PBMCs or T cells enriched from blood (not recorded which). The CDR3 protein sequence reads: CASSVGQGIQETQYF. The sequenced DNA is TGTGCCAGCTCTGTTGGACAGGGGATTCAAGAGACCCAGTACTTC.